Listed below are T cell receptor beta chains from one sample, sequenced in a study of blood T cells in healthy people across ages. MiXCR, applied by TCRdb to the 5' RACE reads, yields one record per CDR3 protein. The repertoire holds around 1,000,000 distinct CDR3 sequences, with around two fifths as singletons. Specimen: blood. Every receptor here comes from a man between 18 and 35 years old in good health. The CDR3 runs from the conserved cysteine through the conserved F or W. Fields, in order: clone size, V gene, J gene, D gene, CDR3 DNA, CDR3 protein. A D gene is named only where the DNA matches it firmly. Some rows have no size entry. The others give once, few or many, or a class for an expanded clone.

-,TRBV7-2,TRBJ2-5,-,TGTGCCAGCAGCGTAGGAGGCGTTAGTGAGCAGTACTTC,CASSVGGVSEQYF
many,TRBV29-1,TRBJ2-7,-,TGCAGCGTTGAGGGAGGCCAGACCTACGAGCAGTACTTC,CSVEGGQTYEQYF
-,TRBV7-2,TRBJ2-4,-,TGTGCCAGCAGCTTTCCGACAGGAGCCAAAAACATTCAGTACTTC,CASSFPTGAKNIQYF
-,TRBV4-3,TRBJ2-3,-,TGCGCCAGCAGCCAAGATCTCCCGCAGGGAAAGACAGATACGCAGTATTTT,CASSQDLPQGKTDTQYF
few,TRBV29-1,TRBJ1-5,TRBD1,TGCAGCGCAGGGACAGGGAGTCAGCCCCAGCATTTT,CSAGTGSQPQHF
-,TRBV6-6,TRBJ1-4,-,TGTGCCAGCGCCTGGGGTGTTAATGAAAAACTGTTTTTT,CASAWGVNEKLFF
many,TRBV27,TRBJ2-1,-,TGTGCCAGCAGCTTAAGGGGCCCTTACAATGAGCAGTTCTTC,CASSLRGPYNEQFF
-,TRBV20-1,TRBJ1-4,-,TGCAGTGCTAGAGGCCTTTGGGCTGGGGGTGCAACTAATGAAAAACTGTTTTTT,CSARGLWAGGATNEKLFF
-,TRBV20-1,TRBJ2-7,TRBD2,TGCAGTGCTTTCAGCGGGGGGGCCTCCTACGAGCAGTACTTC,CSAFSGGASYEQYF
-,TRBV7-9,TRBJ1-1,-,TGTGCCAGCAGCTTCCAGGAAGGCGCTTTCTTT,CASSFQEGAFF
-,TRBV20-1,TRBJ2-3,TRBD2,TGCAGTGCTGTCCCCGGGACTAGCGGGGGAATAAATACGCAGTATTTT,CSAVPGTSGGINTQYF
-,TRBV4-2,TRBJ2-5,-,TGTGCCAGCAGCCAAACACAGGTGGAGACCCAGTACTTC,CASSQTQVETQYF
-,TRBV11-2,TRBJ1-2,-,TGTGCCAGCAGCTTAGAGAACAGAGCATTCTATGGCTACACCTTC,CASSLENRAFYGYTF
-,TRBV14,TRBJ2-7,-,TGTGCCAGCAGCCTAACGGTGGGAGAGCAGTACTTC,CASSLTVGEQYF
-,TRBV12-3/TRBV12-4,TRBJ1-2,-,TGTGCCAGCAGTGTGGTCGGAGAGGTTGGCTACACCTTC,CASSVVGEVGYTF
-,TRBV6-1,TRBJ1-1,-,TGTGCCAGAAGTGAGGGCCCCTGGACTGAAACTTTCTTT,CARSEGPWTETFF
-,TRBV30,TRBJ2-7,-,TGTGCCTGGAGTTTTCAGAACAATGAGCAGTACTTC,CAWSFQNNEQYF
-,TRBV12-3/TRBV12-4,TRBJ2-7,-,TGTGCCAGCACTAAGGCGGATGGGCCCAATGAGCAGTACTTC,CASTKADGPNEQYF
-,TRBV25-1,TRBJ1-4,-,TGTGCCAGCAGTGAATATGCGGGAGAGTCTAATGAAAAACTGTTTTTT,CASSEYAGESNEKLFF
-,TRBV7-2,TRBJ1-2,-,TGTGCCAGCAGCTTAGGGGGCACTGAACTCTATGGCTACACCTTC,CASSLGGTELYGYTF
-,TRBV7-6,TRBJ2-1,-,TGTGCCAGCAGCGAACACGGGAGCTCCTACAATGAGCAGTTCTTC,CASSEHGSSYNEQFF
few,TRBV12-3/TRBV12-4,TRBJ1-6,TRBD1,TGTGCCAGCAGTTCAGGACAGGGAGAGGCCTATAATTCACCCCTCCACTTT,CASSSGQGEAYNSPLHF
few,TRBV4-1,TRBJ2-1,TRBD2,TGCGCCAGCAGCCGTTCCCCGGGAGGCTCCTACAATGAGCAGTTCTTC,CASSRSPGGSYNEQFF
-,TRBV9,TRBJ2-3,-,TGTGCCAGCGGCGTAGTAGTATCAGATACGCAGTATTTT,CASGVVVSDTQYF
many,TRBV2,TRBJ2-7,TRBD1,TGTGCCAGCAGTAATCCGGGACAGGGGGCCCACGAGCAGTACTTC,CASSNPGQGAHEQYF
few,TRBV6-2/TRBV6-3,TRBJ2-2,-,TGTGCCAGCAGGCCCGAGATCGGGGAGCTGTTTTTT,CASRPEIGELFF
-,TRBV12-3/TRBV12-4,TRBJ1-5,TRBD1,TGTGCCAGCAGTCTTACCGGACAGGCTACTCAGCCCCAGCATTTT,CASSLTGQATQPQHF
-,TRBV7-2,TRBJ1-2,-,TGTGCCAGCAGCTTGGATATGCTCCCGGCTTCGGGCTACACCTTC,CASSLDMLPASGYTF
-,TRBV7-2,TRBJ2-3,-,TGTGCCAGCAGCCGCTCCGCGACAGAAACAGATACGCAGTATTTT,CASSRSATETDTQYF
-,TRBV27,TRBJ2-3,-,TGTGCCAGCACTCGCTCGTCTGGAATGGATACGCAGTATTTT,CASTRSSGMDTQYF
-,TRBV12-3/TRBV12-4,TRBJ1-2,-,TGTGCCAGCAGTTTATCGGTCGTTAACTATGGCTACACCTTC,CASSLSVVNYGYTF
-,TRBV6-2/TRBV6-3,TRBJ2-1,-,TGTGCCAGCGCGGGGGCTAATGAGCAGTTCTTC,CASAGANEQFF
few,TRBV9,TRBJ1-2,-,TGTGCCAGCAGCGCGGGGGGGCCTAGTTATGGCTACACCTTC,CASSAGGPSYGYTF
few,TRBV4-3,TRBJ2-3,-,TGCGCCAGCAGCCACAGGAGGGGGAAAACAGATACGCAGTATTTT,CASSHRRGKTDTQYF
few,TRBV20-1,TRBJ1-2,-,TGCAGTGCCCCCCGCGAGGGTAACTATGGCTACACCTTC,CSAPREGNYGYTF
few,TRBV10-3,TRBJ2-3,TRBD2,TGTGCCTCGTGGCCGAGCGGGGGGGACACAGATACGCAGTATTTT,CASWPSGGDTDTQYF
-,TRBV3-1,TRBJ2-2,-,TGTGCCAGCAGCCCGGGTGACAGCAACACCGGGGAGCTGTTTTTT,CASSPGDSNTGELFF
-,TRBV3-1,TRBJ2-7,-,TGTGCCAGCGGCCAAGACCGAGCAGCCTACGAGCAGTACTTC,CASGQDRAAYEQYF
-,TRBV20-1,TRBJ1-1,-,TGCAGTGCTAGAGATCCCGACAGCAGGTTGAACACTGAAGCTTTCTTT,CSARDPDSRLNTEAFF
-,TRBV10-3,TRBJ2-1,-,TGTGCCATCAGAAAGGACCGGGCGTCCAGGATCAATGAGCAGTTCTTC,CAIRKDRASRINEQFF